The 32 T cell receptor beta chains listed next were all sequenced from one sample in a study of CD8+ T cells in alopecia areata. cDNA prepared by RNA extraction and subsequent reverse transcription served as the template for sequencing. TCRdb keeps only in-frame clones here, not all; method: immunoSEQ multiplex PCR. The table lists tens of thousands of clones, around 71% of them singletons. Stated treatment: oral pan-JAK inhibitor, 5-10 mg twice daily. The sequenced sample was CD8+ T cells sorted from blood, obtained between weeks 43 and 45, from a patient treated with tofacitinib. The receptors here all came from a human donor with alopecia areata.

The genes are TRBV29-1 and TRBJ2-7, with a tentative D call TRBD2 (6 bases). This CDR3 is 13 amino acids long. V dropped 5 bases and J dropped 2 bases, with 13 bases sitting between them. Germline CDR1 is SQVTM and CDR2 is ANQGSEA. The DNA of the CDR3 is TGCAGCGTTTTTAACGGGGGAACCTACGAGCAGTACTTC. This codes for CSVFNGGTYEQYF.

The CDR3 here is CASSYQEYAFF. The CDR3 nucleotides are TGTGCCAGCAGTTATCAGGAGTATGCTTTCTTT. This chain uses TRBV6-6 with TRBJ1-1; D remains ambiguous. V shed 3 bases and J shed 11 bases, with 10 bases lying between them. The CDR3 extends over 11 amino acids. In germline, CDR1 is MNHNY, CDR2 SVGAGI (reference sequence).

This clone was detected only a few times. The chain has TRBV29-1 and TRBJ2-7, with D tentatively TRBD1 or TRBD2 (7 bases each). The germline V gene has CDR1 SQVTM and CDR2 ANQGSEA. V lost 6 bases, J lost 3 bases, and 24 bases lay in between. CDR3 length: 16 residues. CDR3 loop: CSVGGDSQSWGYEQYF. The DNA for the CDR3 is TGCAGCGTGGGGGGGGACAGTCAGTCTTGGGGCTACGAGCAGTACTTC.

This sequence joins TRBV19 and TRBJ2-1, with D perhaps being TRBD1 or TRBD2 (7 bases each). The V end lost 1 base, the J end lost 9 bases, and 16 bases lay between the germline ends. The CDR3 has 15 amino acids. Germline CDR1 reads LNHDA; CDR2 reads SQIVND (reference sequence). The CDR3 here is CASSIGSGGAPEQFF. The CDR3 nucleotides read TGTGCCAGTAGTATAGGGTCAGGGGGGGCTCCTGAGCAGTTCTTC.

This sequence joins TRBV2 and TRBJ2-7; the D gene is possibly TRBD1 (6 bases). The CDR3 is 14 residues long. The germline gives CDR1 SNHLY, CDR2 FYNNEI. Deletions cut 4 bases from V and 0 bases from J, with 10 bases between. CDR3 sequence: CASSGTESSYEQYF. As DNA, the CDR3 is TGTGCCAGCAGTGGGACAGAGAGCTCCTACGAGCAGTACTTC.

The rearrangement joins TRBV27 to TRBJ2-2; D is possibly TRBD2 (5 bases). This CDR3 comprises 19 residues. Germline V gene lookup returns CDR1 MNHEY and CDR2 SMNVEV (reference sequence). Trimming removed 7 bases from V and 3 bases from J, with 27 bases in between. The CDR3 sequence: CASIGRITSSLIHTGELFF. DNA of the CDR3: TGTGCCAGCATAGGGCGAATTACTAGTTCCCTTATTCACACCGGGGAGCTGTTTTTT.

Regarding this clone: The identical CDR3 is also encoded by other nucleotide sequences in the sample. The chain couples TRBV29-1 to TRBJ1-1; 8 bases are shared with TRBD1. Germline V gives CDR1 SQVTM, CDR2 ANQGSEA. With V trimmed by 6 bases and J by 1 base, 1 base remained unmatched. CDR3 length: 12 residues. CDR3 sequence reads: CSVDRGNTEAFF. The CDR3, as DNA: TGCAGCGTAGACAGGGGGAACACTGAAGCTTTCTTT. The variable domain in full, completed from reference TRBV29-1 and TRBJ1-1, reads SAVISQKPSRDICQRGTSLTIQCQVDSQVTMMFWYRQQPGQSLTLIATANQGSEATYESGFVIDKFPISRPNLTFSTLTVSNMSPEDSSIYLCSVDRGNTEAFFGQGTRLTVV.

The V gene is TRBV27, the J gene TRBJ2-1, with 9 nucleotides matching TRBD2. CDR1 is MNHEY, CDR2 SMNVEV, per germline (reference sequence). The CDR3 has 16 amino acids. J gave up 6 bases and V 3 bases, and 9 bases lay outside the gene matches. CDR3 bases: TGTGCCAGCAGTTTGGCCCCGGCGGGGGGGCGCAATGAGCAGTTCTTC. Translated: CASSLAPAGGRNEQFF.

This clone was observed once. The DNA of the CDR3 is TGTGCCAGCACCAGAGGGGAGGGGGCCTACAATGAGCAGTTCTTC. This encodes CASTRGEGAYNEQFF. The chain recombines TRBV7-8 with TRBJ2-1; D may be TRBD2 (7 bases). Germline V gene lookup returns CDR1 SGHVS and CDR2 FQNEAQ. Trimming pared 7 bases from V and 2 bases from J, leaving 15 bases between. The CDR3 loop spans 15 amino acids.

The genes are TRBV29-1 and TRBJ1-1; maybe TRBD1 (5 bases). Looked up from germline, CDR1 is SQVTM and CDR2 is ANQGSEA. This CDR3 has 14 amino acids. V lost 3 bases and J lost 1, with 12 bases in between. This CDR3 reads CSVDFKGQNTEAFF. The CDR3 DNA sequence: TGCAGCGTTGATTTTAAGGGGCAGAACACTGAAGCTTTCTTT.

The J gene is TRBJ1-2, the V gene TRBV6-6; no reliable D call. There are 15 residues in the CDR3. V was cut by 7 bases and J by 4 bases, with 19 bases left in between. Germline-derived CDR1 and CDR2 are MNHNY and SVGAGI (reference sequence). The CDR3 DNA reads TGTGCCAGCATTCTCTCGTCGGACGGAATCTATGGCTACACCTTC. This gives the protein CASILSSDGIYGYTF.

Only one count was recorded for this clone. The chain carries TRBV27 and TRBJ1-5; D is uncertain. V lost 3 bases to trimming and J lost 3 bases, with 18 bases between them. Germline assignment: CDR1 MNHEY and CDR2 SMNVEV (reference sequence). The CDR3 totals 17 residues. Written as DNA, the CDR3 is TGTGCCAGCAGTTTGGTCCCTCCCTGCGTGGCCAATCAGCCCCAGCATTTT. This translates into CASSLVPPCVANQPQHF.

The chain links TRBV11-3 to TRBJ2-7; D may be TRBD1 (5 bases). CDR3 length equals 12 residues. CDR1 is SGHNT and CDR2 is YENEEA in the germline V gene. Trimming removed 1 base from V and 6 bases from J, with 7 bases in between. The CDR3 spells CASSLAGREQYF. The CDR3 bases are TGTGCCAGCAGCTTAGCAGGGCGCGAGCAGTACTTC.

This chain links TRBV7-9 with TRBJ2-1; 8 positions agree with TRBD2. CDR3 length: 15 residues. The V segment lost 5 bases and the J segment 5 bases; nucleotides outside the gene matches: 8. CDR1 and CDR2 from the germline V gene are SEHNR and FQNEAQ (reference sequence). The CDR3 loop reads CASSGSGARHNEQFF. CDR3 DNA: TGTGCCAGCAGCGGTAGCGGGGCCCGGCACAATGAGCAGTTCTTC.

This clone has only one observation. V gene TRBV2 combines with J gene TRBJ2-3; D is perhaps TRBD1 or TRBD2 (6 bases each). Germline-derived CDR1 and CDR2 are SNHLY and FYNNEI. CDR3 length: 15 amino acids. V lost 3 bases and J lost 3, with 13 bases in between. CDR3: CASSEGGGLTDTQYF. CDR3 sequence (DNA): TGTGCCAGCAGTGAGGGGGGCGGTTTGACAGATACGCAGTATTTT. The whole variable domain, filled in from reference TRBV2 and TRBJ2-3, reads EPEVTQTPSHQVTQMGQEVILRCVPISNHLYFYWYRQILGQKVEFLVSFYNNEISEKSEIFDDQFSVERPDGSNFTLKIRSTKLEDSAMYFCASSEGGGLTDTQYFGPGTRLTVL.

The chain combines TRBV29-1 with TRBJ2-7, with D possibly matching TRBD2 (5 bases). The CDR3 has 13 residues. V lost 4 bases, J lost 2 bases, and 12 bases lay in between. Germline V lookup: CDR1 SQVTM, CDR2 ANQGSEA. The CDR3 bases are TGCAGCGTTGGTGAGGGTCCAGCCTACGAGCAGTACTTC. Translation: CSVGEGPAYEQYF.

The V and J genes are TRBV7-9 and TRBJ2-3; D may match TRBD1 or TRBD2 (5 bases each). The CDR3 length is 13 residues. Between the trimmed V and J ends, which lost 8 bases and 1 base, there was a span of 10 bases. CDR1 and CDR2 (germline): SEHNR, FQNEAQ (reference sequence). The CDR3 region is CASRLGGTDTQYF. CDR3 sequence (DNA): TGTGCCAGCCGGCTGGGGGGCACAGATACGCAGTATTTT.

This clone was observed a few times. The rearrangement links TRBV29-1 to TRBJ2-4; the D is unclear. Germline values: CDR1 SQVTM, CDR2 ANQGSEA. The V and J ends lost 1 base and 9 bases respectively, with 10 bases between them. CDR3 length: 12 amino acids. CDR3 in amino acids: CSVEVGMGIQYF. The CDR3 bases are TGCAGCGTTGAAGTGGGGATGGGCATTCAGTACTTC.

The chain is built from TRBV4-3 and TRBJ1-3; D remains ambiguous. Germline-derived CDR1 and CDR2 are LGHNA and YSLEER. This CDR3 is 16 amino acids long. V gave up 2 bases and J gave up 2 bases, with 13 bases separating them. CDR3 in amino acids: CASSQLEEGTGNTIYF. CDR3 nucleotides: TGCGCCAGCAGCCAACTCGAGGAGGGTACTGGAAACACCATATATTTT.

The chain joins TRBV27 to TRBJ2-1; 7 bases map to TRBD1. The V gene's germline CDR1 is MNHEY and CDR2 SMNVEV (reference sequence). Trimming at V came to 0 bases and at J to 7 bases, leaving 3 bases not matched to a gene. The CDR3 runs 14 residues. The CDR3 sequence is CASSLSEQGNEQFF. CDR3 coding DNA: TGTGCCAGCAGTTTATCCGAACAGGGGAATGAGCAGTTCTTC.

The chain recombines TRBV19 with TRBJ2-7, with 8 bases fitting TRBD1. The CDR3 consists of 14 residues. V was clipped by 5 bases and J by 4 bases; unmatched bases: 7. Germline values: CDR1 LNHDA, CDR2 SQIVND (reference sequence). The CDR3 DNA follows: TGTGCCAGTAGTCCCGGGACAGGATCATACGAGCAGTACTTC. Translating gives CASSPGTGSYEQYF. The whole variable domain, remainder taken from reference TRBV19 and TRBJ2-7, is DGGITQSPKYLFRKEGQNVTLSCEQNLNHDAMYWYRQDPGQGLRLIYYSQIVNDFQKGDIAEGYSVSREKKESFPLTVTSAQKNPTAFYLCASSPGTGSYEQYFGPGTRLTVT.

V and J are TRBV19 and TRBJ1-1; D not certain. Germline V lookup: CDR1 LNHDA, CDR2 SQIVND (reference sequence). The CDR3 covers 14 residues. V lost 7 bases and J lost 1, with 13 bases in between. CDR3 DNA sequence: TGTGCCAGTAAGCGTGGGGAGGGGAACACTGAAGCTTTCTTT. Protein sequence: CASKRGEGNTEAFF. The entire variable domain, with the rest obtained from reference TRBV19 and TRBJ1-1, is as follows: DGGITQSPKYLFRKEGQNVTLSCEQNLNHDAMYWYRQDPGQGLRLIYYSQIVNDFQKGDIAEGYSVSREKKESFPLTVTSAQKNPTAFYLCASKRGEGNTEAFFGQGTRLTVV.

This chain links TRBV7-2 with TRBJ2-7, with D unresolved. V lost 5 bases and J lost 1, with 18 bases in between. The germline CDR1 and CDR2 sequences are SGHTA and FQGNSA. The CDR3 is 16 residues long. CDR3 protein: CASSLYPSKRSYEQYF. In nucleotides, the CDR3 is TGTGCCAGCAGCCTTTACCCGTCGAAGAGATCCTACGAGCAGTACTTC.

The rearrangement joins TRBV9 to TRBJ2-2; 8 positions agree with TRBD2. CDR1 SGDLS and CDR2 YYNGEE come from the germline V gene. This CDR3 region has 22 residues. V shed 3 bases and J 2 bases; nucleotides not matched to a gene: 24. The CDR3 DNA reads as TGTGCCAGCAGCGATCCTCTTGGGGGGTTAGCGGGGAGTTACCTAAACACCGGGGAGCTGTTTTTT. The encoded protein is CASSDPLGGLAGSYLNTGELFF. The whole variable domain, remainder taken from reference TRBV9 and TRBJ2-2, is DSGVTQTPKHLITATGQRVTLRCSPRSGDLSVYWYQQSLDQGLQFLIQYYNGEERAKGNILERFSAQQFPDLHSELNLSSLELGDSALYFCASSDPLGGLAGSYLNTGELFFGEGSRLTVL.

This clone was seen more than once but under ten times. The chain recombines TRBV29-1 with TRBJ1-1; D is ambiguous. Trimming shortened V by 5 bases and J by 0 bases, and 7 bases separated the two germline ends. Germline-derived CDR1 and CDR2 are SQVTM and ANQGSEA. The CDR3 spans 12 residues. This CDR3 reads CSVCELNTEAFF. The CDR3 DNA reads TGCAGCGTTTGTGAATTGAACACTGAAGCTTTCTTT.

The chain employs TRBV19 and TRBJ2-7; TRBD2 matches 12 bases. This CDR3 is 16 amino acids long. CDR1 and CDR2 (germline): LNHDA, SQIVND (reference sequence). With 5 bases clipped from V and 3 bases from J, the junction kept 8 bases outside the gene matches. Here the CDR3 reads CASSLPTSGGIYEQYF. Written as DNA, the CDR3 is TGTGCCAGTAGTCTACCGACTAGCGGGGGAATCTACGAGCAGTACTTC.

The genes are TRBV7-3 and TRBJ1-1; 7 bases match TRBD1. CDR3 length equals 15 residues. After removal of 4 bases from V and 1 base from J, the junction contained 6 bases not matched to a gene. Germline assignment: CDR1 SGHTA and CDR2 FQGTGA. CDR3 in amino acids: CASSSETGPNTEAFF. In DNA form, the CDR3 reads TGTGCCAGCAGCTCAGAGACAGGGCCGAACACTGAAGCTTTCTTT.

The rearrangement joins TRBV7-9 to TRBJ2-6; D unresolved. The germline V gene encodes CDR1 SEHNR and CDR2 FQNEAQ (reference sequence). The V gene lost 10 bases and the J gene lost 0 bases, with 16 bases spanning the gap. CDR3 length: 16 residues. CDR3 sequence reads: CATSRSESSGANVLTF. The CDR3 DNA reads TGTGCCACCTCCCGCAGCGAAAGCTCTGGGGCCAACGTCCTGACTTTC.

The V gene is TRBV19, the J gene TRBJ2-7; perhaps TRBD2 as D (6 bases). Trimming removed 10 bases from V and 2 bases from J, with 6 bases in between. CDR3 length equals 10 residues. CDR1 and CDR2 from the germline V gene are LNHDA and SQIVND (reference sequence). Here the CDR3 DNA reads TGTGCCACGGGAGCCTACGAGCAGTACTTC. This codes for CATGAYEQYF.

The chain recombines TRBV15 with TRBJ1-5; 7 nucleotides align to TRBD1. The junction had 0 bases not matched to a gene; V was cut back by 0 bases and J by 1 base. This CDR3 has 15 amino acids. The germline V gene has CDR1 LNHNV and CDR2 YYDKDF (reference sequence). The CDR3 reads CATSREGQSNQPQHF. CDR3 DNA sequence: TGTGCCACCAGCAGAGAGGGACAGAGCAATCAGCCCCAGCATTTT. The full variable domain, its missing parts supplied by reference TRBV15 and TRBJ1-5, is DAMVIQNPRYQVTQFGKPVTLSCSQTLNHNVMYWYQQKSSQAPKLLFHYYDKDFNNEADTPDNFQSRRPNTSFCFLDIRSPGLGDTAMYLCATSREGQSNQPQHFGDGTRLSIL.

The chain has TRBV19 and TRBJ2-1; D unclear. CDR3 length: 14 residues. CDR1 is LNHDA, CDR2 SQIVND, per germline (reference sequence). V lost 4 bases to trimming and J lost 9 bases, with 16 bases between them. CDR3 nucleotide sequence: TGTGCCAGTAGTAACTCTAGGCGTTGGTTTGAGCAGTTCTTC. Encoded protein: CASSNSRRWFEQFF. Filled out from reference TRBV19 and TRBJ2-1, the complete variable domain reads DGGITQSPKYLFRKEGQNVTLSCEQNLNHDAMYWYRQDPGQGLRLIYYSQIVNDFQKGDIAEGYSVSREKKESFPLTVTSAQKNPTAFYLCASSNSRRWFEQFFGPGTRLTVL.

Only a few counts were recorded for this clone. V usage is TRBV5-6 and J usage is TRBJ2-5, with a tentative D call TRBD2 (5 bases). The CDR3 covers 14 residues. Germline V gives CDR1 SGHDT, CDR2 YYEEEE. Trimming took off 2 bases at V and 1 base at J, with 9 bases between the two ends. The CDR3 region has the DNA TGTGCCAGCAGCTTTCGAGGGCCCCAAGAGACCCAGTACTTC. This gives the protein CASSFRGPQETQYF.